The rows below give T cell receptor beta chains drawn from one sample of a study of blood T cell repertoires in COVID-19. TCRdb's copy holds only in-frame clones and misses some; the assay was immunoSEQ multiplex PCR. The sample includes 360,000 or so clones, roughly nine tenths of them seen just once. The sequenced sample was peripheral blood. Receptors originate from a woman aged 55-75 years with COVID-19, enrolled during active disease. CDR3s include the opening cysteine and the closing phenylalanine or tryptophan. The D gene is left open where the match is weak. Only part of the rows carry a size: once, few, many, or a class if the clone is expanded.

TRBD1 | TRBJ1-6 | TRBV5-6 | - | CASSARGSYNSPLHF | TGTGCCAGCAGCGCCAGGGGGTCCTATAATTCACCCCTCCACTTT
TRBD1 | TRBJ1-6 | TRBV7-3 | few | CASSLTGRGVANSPLHF | TGTGCCAGCAGCTTAACAGGCAGGGGGGTGGCGAATTCACCCCTCCACTTT
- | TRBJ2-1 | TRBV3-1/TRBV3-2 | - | CASSQAGTYYNEQFF | TGTGCCAGCAGCCAGGCCGGGACTTACTACAATGAGCAGTTCTTC
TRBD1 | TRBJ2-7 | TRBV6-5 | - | CASSYSRDSPYEQYF | TGTGCCAGCAGTTACTCCCGGGACAGTCCCTACGAGCAGTACTTC
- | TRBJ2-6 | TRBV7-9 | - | CASSPRSGSGANVLTF | TGTGCCAGCAGTCCTCGTTCGGGGTCTGGGGCCAACGTCCTGACTTTC
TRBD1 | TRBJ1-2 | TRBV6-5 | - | CASSTGQGERGYTF | TGTGCCAGCAGTACGGGACAGGGGGAGCGTGGCTACACCTTC
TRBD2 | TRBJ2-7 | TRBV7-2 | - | CASSTSGFYEQYF | TGTGCCAGCAGCACTAGCGGGTTCTACGAGCAGTACTTC
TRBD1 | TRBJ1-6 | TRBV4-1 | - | CASSLQGASGSPLHF | TGCGCCAGCAGCCTTCAGGGGGCCAGTGGTTCACCCCTCCACTTT
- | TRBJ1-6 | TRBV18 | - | CASSPGDTPNSPLHF | TGTGCCAGCTCACCTGGGGACACTCCTAATTCACCCCTCCACTTT
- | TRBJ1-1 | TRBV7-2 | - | CASSSPGLKNTEAFF | TGTGCCAGCAGTTCTCCGGGACTCAAGAACACTGAAGCTTTCTTT
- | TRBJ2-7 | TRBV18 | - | CASSATGTYEQYF | TGTGCCAGCTCTGCCACAGGGACCTACGAGCAGTACTTC
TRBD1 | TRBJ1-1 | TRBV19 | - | CASSIGANHRGAFF | TGTGCCAGTAGTATAGGGGCGAATCACAGGGGAGCTTTCTTT
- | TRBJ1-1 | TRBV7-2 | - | CASSLSTGREAFF | TGTGCCAGCAGCTTATCTACAGGTCGTGAAGCTTTCTTT
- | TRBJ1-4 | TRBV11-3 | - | CASSYWGELYSNEKLFF | TGTGCCAGCAGCTATTGGGGGGAACTCTATTCGAATGAAAAACTGTTTTTT
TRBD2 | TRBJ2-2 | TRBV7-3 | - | CASSSGAGRNTGELFF | TGTGCCAGCAGCTCAGGAGCGGGGAGGAACACCGGGGAGCTGTTTTTT
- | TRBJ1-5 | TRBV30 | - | CAWSVWGGGQPQHF | TGTGCCTGGAGTGTGTGGGGAGGCGGTCAGCCCCAGCATTTT
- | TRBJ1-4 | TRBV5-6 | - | CASSTLRGYEKLFF | TGTGCCAGCAGCACATTAAGGGGATATGAAAAACTGTTTTTT
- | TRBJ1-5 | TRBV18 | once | CASSPSGTFNSQPQHF | TGTGCCAGCTCACCCTCAGGGACATTTAACAGTCAGCCCCAGCATTTT
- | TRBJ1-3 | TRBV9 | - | CASSVALGSGNTIYF | TGTGCCAGCAGCGTAGCCCTCGGCTCTGGAAACACCATATATTTT
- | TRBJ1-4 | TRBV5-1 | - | CASSLSGVANEKLFF | TGCGCCAGCAGCCTTTCGGGGGTAGCGAATGAAAAACTGTTTTTT
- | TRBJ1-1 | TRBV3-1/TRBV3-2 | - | CASSHYRDPEAFF | TGTGCCAGCAGCCATTACAGGGACCCTGAAGCTTTCTTT
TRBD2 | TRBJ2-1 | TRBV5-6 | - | CATLAGGSSYNEQFF | TGTGCCACCCTAGCGGGGGGGAGCTCCTACAATGAGCAGTTCTTC
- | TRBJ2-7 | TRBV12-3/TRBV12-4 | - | CASSATESYEQYF | TGTGCCAGCAGTGCGACAGAAAGCTACGAGCAGTACTTC
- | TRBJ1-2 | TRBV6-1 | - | CASSEPGDYGYTF | TGTGCCAGCAGTGAGCCAGGGGACTATGGCTACACCTTC
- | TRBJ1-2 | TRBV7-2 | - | CASSYTRTTPNGYTF | TGTGCCAGCAGCTATACCAGGACAACTCCTAATGGCTACACCTTC
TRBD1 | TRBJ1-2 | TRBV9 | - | CASRGTGALDYTF | TGTGCCAGCAGAGGGACAGGGGCCCTCGACTACACCTTC
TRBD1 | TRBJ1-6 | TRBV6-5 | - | CASSLQGRNSPLHF | TGTGCCAGCAGTCTACAGGGGAGGAATTCACCCCTCCACTTT
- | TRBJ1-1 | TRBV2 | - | CASGRADGMNTEAFF | TGTGCCAGCGGGCGGGCGGATGGTATGAACACTGAAGCTTTCTTT
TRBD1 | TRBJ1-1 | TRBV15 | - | CATSRAGGTVQAFF | TGTGCCACCAGCAGAGCTGGTGGGACAGTCCAAGCTTTCTTT